This is a list of T cell receptor beta chains from one sample in a study of blood T cell repertoires in COVID-19. Profiled with immunoSEQ multiplex PCR; TCRdb holds only in-frame clones, not every one. The sample lists around 100,000 clones, roughly 80% occurring once. The specimen was peripheral blood. These TCRs come from a man older than 75 with COVID-19, enrolled during active disease. The CDR3 runs from the conserved cysteine through the conserved F or W. D genes are given only for firm matches. Clone size appears in some rows only: once, few, many, or a class for an expanded clone.

TRBV7-3	NA	NA	TRBJ2-3	TGTGCCAGCAGCTTAATCGGGGGGCCTGAAGATACGCAGTATTTT	CASSLIGGPEDTQYF
TRBV14	NA	few	TRBJ1-1	TGTGCCAGCAGCCCATCCCTAAACACTGAAGCTTTCTTT	CASSPSLNTEAFF
TRBV5-4	NA	few	TRBJ2-7	TGTGCCAGCAGCTTGCGGGCCTCCCTCGGGGGCGAGCAGTACTTC	CASSLRASLGGEQYF
TRBV19	NA	NA	TRBJ1-3	TGTGCCAGTAGGGCGGTGGACACCATATATTTT	CASRAVDTIYF
TRBV2	NA	NA	TRBJ2-7	TGTGCCAGCAGTGAAGGGAAGGGAGGTGCGCAGTACTTC	CASSEGKGGAQYF
TRBV25-1	TRBD1	NA	TRBJ2-1	TGTGCCAGCAGGCCCCCAACAGGGGGCAGATACAATGAGCAGTTCTTC	CASRPPTGGRYNEQFF
TRBV4-2	NA	few	TRBJ2-3	TGTGCCAGCAGTCACGGAGCAGGGAGCACAGATACGCAGTATTTT	CASSHGAGSTDTQYF
TRBV5-4	NA	NA	TRBJ2-3	TGTGCCAGCAGCTTGTCCAGAGTGAGGAGCACAGATACGCAGTATTTT	CASSLSRVRSTDTQYF
TRBV2	NA	NA	TRBJ1-2	TGTGCCAGCACCGACAGATCCCGCTACACCTTC	CASTDRSRYTF
TRBV30	NA	NA	TRBJ1-5	TGTGCCTGGAGTGTAGGGGGTGGAGGATATAATCAGCCCCAGCATTTT	CAWSVGGGGYNQPQHF
TRBV7-9	NA	NA	TRBJ1-6	TGTGCCAGCAGCGCCAAGAAACCCGGAGTCAATTCACCCCTCCACTTT	CASSAKKPGVNSPLHF
TRBV10-3	NA	few	TRBJ2-3	TGTGCCATCAGATTGACTAGGACAGATACGCAGTATTTT	CAIRLTRTDTQYF
TRBV9	NA	NA	TRBJ2-2	TGTGCCAGCAGCGTAGGCCGACTAGACGCCGGGGAGCTGTTTTTT	CASSVGRLDAGELFF
TRBV30	TRBD1	NA	TRBJ1-2	TGTGCCTGGAGTGTAACAGGGGTTGGCTACACCTTC	CAWSVTGVGYTF
TRBV6-5	TRBD1	NA	TRBJ2-7	TGTGCCAGCAGCTCCCTGGGGACAGGCCAATACGAGCAGTACTTC	CASSSLGTGQYEQYF
TRBV18	TRBD1	NA	TRBJ2-3	TGTGCCAGCTCACCGCCGACAGGGCTAGGCACAGATACGCAGTATTTT	CASSPPTGLGTDTQYF
TRBV9	TRBD1	NA	TRBJ1-1	TGTGCCAGCAGCCCAGGATTCCAGGGGGTCACTGAAGCTTTCTTT	CASSPGFQGVTEAFF
TRBV27	NA	NA	TRBJ2-1	TGTGCCAGCAGTCTACAGGGTCTCAGCGAGCAGTTCTTC	CASSLQGLSEQFF
TRBV3-1/TRBV3-2	TRBD1	few	TRBJ1-2	TGTGCCAGCAGCCAACGGGCTCGGACAGGGGAAGGCTACACCTTC	CASSQRARTGEGYTF
TRBV11-2	NA	NA	TRBJ2-7	TGTGCCAGCAGCTGGGGGCAGCACACATACTACGAGCAGTACTTC	CASSWGQHTYYEQYF
TRBV28	NA	NA	TRBJ2-1	TGTGCCAGCAGTTTAGGGCTAGCGCAGCAGTTCTTC	CASSLGLAQQFF
TRBV5-1	TRBD1	NA	TRBJ1-1	TGCGCCAGCAGCAGGGACAGGGGAGGCACTGAAGCTTTCTTT	CASSRDRGGTEAFF
TRBV2	NA	NA	TRBJ1-2	TGTGCCAGCAGTGGACAGCCCGCCTATGGCTACACCTTC	CASSGQPAYGYTF
TRBV10-2	TRBD1	NA	TRBJ1-1	TGCGCCAGCAGTGGTTACAGGGGGCAAACTGAAGCTTTCTTT	CASSGYRGQTEAFF
TRBV10-3	NA	NA	TRBJ1-5	TGTGCCATCAGTGAGTCGTTCTCTCAGCCCCAGCATTTT	CAISESFSQPQHF
TRBV7-9	TRBD1	NA	TRBJ2-3	TGTGCCAGCAGCTTAGCGGACAGGGTCATTGGAACAGATACGCAGTATTTT	CASSLADRVIGTDTQYF
TRBV18	NA	once	TRBJ2-7	TGTGCCAGCTCATCGAATTCAGGGATTAGGGGCTCCTACGAGCAGTACTTC	CASSSNSGIRGSYEQYF
TRBV6-5	NA	once	TRBJ2-5	TGTGCCAGCAGTTACCAGGACTTTGGGACCCAGTACTTC	CASSYQDFGTQYF
TRBV7-2	TRBD2	NA	TRBJ2-5	TGTGCCAGCACCCTGAAACTAGCGGGGGGGGAGACCCAGTACTTC	CASTLKLAGGETQYF
TRBV5-6	NA	NA	TRBJ1-1	TGTGCCAGCAGTCCCGCAGGACAGCAGAACACTGAAGCTTTCTTT	CASSPAGQQNTEAFF
TRBV19	TRBD2	NA	TRBJ2-3	TGTGCCAGCAGGACTAGCGGGAGCGCAGATACGCAGTATTTT	CASRTSGSADTQYF
TRBV7-2	NA	NA	TRBJ2-4	TGTGCCAGCAGCCAGACGGATCAGGGATGGGGCAAAAACATTCAGTACTTC	CASSQTDQGWGKNIQYF
TRBV11-2	TRBD1	once	TRBJ1-2	TGTGCCAGCAGCTCGATTACAGGGGCATCGTCCTATGGCTACACCTTC	CASSSITGASSYGYTF
TRBV29-1	TRBD2	NA	TRBJ2-7	TGCAGCGTTGAGACTAGCGGGAGCTACGAGCAGTACTTC	CSVETSGSYEQYF
TRBV28	TRBD1	NA	TRBJ1-2	TGTGCCAGCACTGACAGGGTGGTTGGCTACACCTTC	CASTDRVVGYTF
TRBV19	TRBD2	NA	TRBJ2-2	TGTGCCAGTAGTAAGCATAGCGGGTCAAACACCGGGGAGCTGTTTTTT	CASSKHSGSNTGELFF
TRBV7-9	NA	NA	TRBJ1-6	TGTGCCAGCAGCCTCAATCAGGGAAGTTCACCCCTCCACTTT	CASSLNQGSSPLHF
TRBV5-4	TRBD1	NA	TRBJ1-4	TGTGCCAGCAGCCCCGGCGGACAGGGGGAAGTTGAAAAACTGTTTTTT	CASSPGGQGEVEKLFF
TRBV15	TRBD1	NA	TRBJ2-2	TGTGCCACCAGCAGAGATAGTTTCGGGACAGGGGACACCGGGGAGCTGTTTTTT	CATSRDSFGTGDTGELFF
TRBV6-5	NA	NA	TRBJ1-2	TGTGCCAGCAGTCTTGACAGATATGGCTACACCTTC	CASSLDRYGYTF
TRBV3-1/TRBV3-2	NA	NA	TRBJ1-2	TGTGCCAGCAGCCAAGTAGGAGGCTCGGGGGGCTATGGCTACACCTTC	CASSQVGGSGGYGYTF
TRBV6-6	TRBD1	once	TRBJ2-5	TGTGCCAGCAGTCCCCTATCAGCAGGGGGTCGTCAAGAGACCCAGTACTTC	CASSPLSAGGRQETQYF
TRBV7-2	TRBD1	NA	TRBJ2-7	TGTGCCAGCAGCTTAGACAGGGGCTCCTACGAGCAGTACTTC	CASSLDRGSYEQYF
TRBV6-1	NA	NA	TRBJ1-3	TGTGCCAGCAGTGCCTCTACATGGGCCAGCTCTGGAAACACCATATATTTT	CASSASTWASSGNTIYF
TRBV5-4	TRBD1	NA	TRBJ2-5	TGTGCCAGCAGCTGGCGACAGGGAGTAGAGACCCAGTACTTC	CASSWRQGVETQYF
TRBV7-3	NA	NA	TRBJ2-3	TGTGCCAGCAGCTCGGGAGTTTCATCAGATACGCAGTATTTT	CASSSGVSSDTQYF
TRBV19	NA	once	TRBJ1-5	TGTGCCAGTAGCCCAGGGGCAGGGCAGCCCCAGCATTTT	CASSPGAGQPQHF
TRBV11-3	TRBD1	NA	TRBJ2-3	TGTGCCAGCAGCTTAGGGACAGGGGGCTCCGCAGATACGCAGTATTTT	CASSLGTGGSADTQYF
TRBV25-1	NA	NA	TRBJ1-1	TGTGCCAGCAGTGAAGTCCGGGACTCCAAGGCTTTCTTT	CASSEVRDSKAFF
TRBV5-1	NA	NA	TRBJ1-1	TGCGCCAGCAGCTTGGGACAGTTGAGCACTGAAGCTTTCTTT	CASSLGQLSTEAFF
TRBV2	NA	NA	TRBJ2-5	TGTGCCAGCAACCCTCAATGGGCCCAAGAGACCCAGTACTTC	CASNPQWAQETQYF
TRBV6-5	NA	NA	TRBJ2-7	TGTGCCAGCACAGGGGGACTGGGGGACGAGCAGTACTTC	CASTGGLGDEQYF
TRBV5-4	NA	NA	TRBJ2-2	TGTGCCAGCAAGGGACAAGTCGACGGGGAGCTGTTTTTT	CASKGQVDGELFF
TRBV25-1	TRBD1	many	TRBJ1-3	TGTGCCAGCAGTGGGACAGGGAGAGGAAACACCATATATTTT	CASSGTGRGNTIYF